This TCR beta chain was captured by sequencing in a study of T-cell memory formation after mild COVID-19. Study in general: TCR clusters mostly belonged to single donors. The study, taken as a whole, reports: In pre-infection memory, a portion of responding clones appeared, which suggested that cross-reactive memory joined. The study found balanced CD4/CD8 in clones contracting day 15 to 85 and a CD4+ lean in later expanders.

A word on this clonotype: The antigen remains undetermined. At one boundary the junction diverges from the germline segment, which might be a read error.

Libraries for TCRalpha and TCRbeta carried sample barcodes and unique molecular identifiers via 5'RACE. TCRdb independently ran MiXCR on the 5' RACE reads; one entry per CDR3 protein. Altogether a few hundred thousand distinct CDR3 sequences are present, roughly 8.2% being singletons, with the ten largest covering roughly 22%. This clonotype was sampled from a man in his late teens or twenties who had mild COVID-19 (a few samples of this study predate the infection). Cell type and time point are not known. The sample taken for sequencing was PBMCs or a T cell subset sorted from them (not recorded which).

The CDR3 sequence: CASSRQGATNNEQFF. Here the CDR3 DNA reads TGTGCTAGCAGCCGACAGGGGGCCACGAACAATGAGCAGTTCTTC. The J gene is TRBJ2-1, the V gene TRBV7-7, with 10 bases matching TRBD1. CDR1 is SSHAT and CDR2 is FNYEAQ in the germline V gene (reference sequence). This CDR3 contains 15 residues. The full variable domain, its missing parts supplied by reference TRBV7-7 and TRBJ2-1, is GAGVSQSPRYKVTKRGQDVTLRCDPISSHATLYWYQQALGQGPEFLTYFNYEAQPDKSGLPSDRFSAERPEGSISTLTIQRTEQRDSAMYRCASSRQGATNNEQFFGPGTRLTVL.